This T cell receptor beta chain was profiled in a study of OX40 agonist ivuxolimab in advanced cancers. The table came from immunoSEQ multiplex PCR; TCRdb's copy has only in-frame clones and leaves some out. Of 30,000 to 35,000 clones in the sample, 81% were seen once. This clone was counted a few times. The CDR3 totals 17 residues. V gave up 2 bases and J gave up 3 bases; unmatched junction bases: 7. CDR1 and CDR2 (germline): SGHRS, YFSETQ. This chain joins TRBV5-1 and TRBJ2-3, with 12 bases that match TRBD1. The origin of this receptor is an adult with an advanced solid tumor such as melanoma, head and neck, liver or kidney cancer. Material: CD4+ or CD8+ T cells sorted from blood, obtained in a trial of the OX40 agonist ivuxolimab. The CDR3 is CASSLMGQGARTDTQYF. CDR3 DNA sequence: TGCGCCAGCAGCTTAATGGGACAGGGGGCGCGGACAGATACGCAGTATTTT.